This T cell receptor beta chain was sequenced during a study of blood T cell repertoires in COVID-19. From germline, CDR1 is SGHVS and CDR2 FNYEAQ. V shed 1 base and J 9 bases; nucleotides not matched to a gene: 11. The CDR3 spans 16 residues. Method: immunoSEQ multiplex PCR; TCRdb's copy keeps in-frame clones and lacks some. The repertoire holds over 200,000 clones, about 90% seen once, with more than 10% in the top ten. Material: peripheral blood. This receptor was obtained from a young woman who had recovered from COVID-19. The chain joins TRBV7-6 to TRBJ2-2; 7 bases fit TRBD1. The CDR3 region is CASSLEVGTVNRELFF. DNA of the CDR3: TGTGCCAGCAGCTTAGAGGTCGGGACAGTAAACCGGGAGCTGTTTTTT.